A single sample gave rise to the 12 T cell receptor beta chains below, sequenced in a study of blood T cell repertoires in COVID-19. Profiled with immunoSEQ multiplex PCR; TCRdb holds only in-frame clones, not every one. The data show 100,000 to 150,000 clones, approximately 82% seen once. Sample: peripheral blood. The receptor source for this set is a woman in her forties or fifties with acute or convalescent COVID-19.

CDR3 nucleotide sequence: TGTGCCAGCAGGAAGACAGGGTGGGATCAGCCCCAGCATTTT. Its translation: CASRKTGWDQPQHF. The J gene is TRBJ1-5, the V gene TRBV6-5; 7 nucleotides line up with TRBD1. Germline V gene data show CDR1 as MNHEY and CDR2 as SVGAGI. The CDR3 is 14 residues long. Trimming removed 6 bases from V and 5 bases from J; junction bases left unmatched: 7.

The rearrangement joins TRBV14 to TRBJ2-2, with 9 nucleotides matching TRBD1. J was trimmed by 6 bases and V by 4 bases; bases with no gene match: 6. CDR1 and CDR2 (germline): SGHDN, FVKESK. The CDR3 covers 15 residues. CDR3 amino acids: CASSPGTGRAGELFF. In DNA form, the CDR3 reads TGTGCCAGCAGCCCCGGGACAGGGCGGGCCGGGGAGCTGTTTTTT.

The chain couples TRBV2 to TRBJ2-2; D gene ambiguous. The CDR3 consists of 15 residues. The V end was cut by 4 bases, the J end by 5 bases, with 14 bases between. In germline, CDR1 is SNHLY, CDR2 FYNNEI. The CDR3 DNA reads as TGTGCCAGCAGTGTCCTTAACCTACCAACCGGGGAGCTGTTTTTT. Translated: CASSVLNLPTGELFF.

V usage is TRBV7-3 and J usage is TRBJ1-2, with 9 nucleotides matching TRBD1. The germline V gene encodes CDR1 SGHTA and CDR2 FQGTGA. J was trimmed by 4 bases and V by 3 bases; bases with no gene match: 9. The CDR3 totals 16 residues. CDR3 sequence reads: CASSLNPGQGVYGYTF. The CDR3 nucleotides are TGTGCCAGCAGCTTGAATCCGGGACAGGGTGTCTATGGCTACACCTTC.

The gene calls are TRBV20-1 and TRBJ2-7, with 8 bases matching TRBD1. The CDR3 contains 14 residues. Germline V gives CDR1 DFQATT, CDR2 SNEGSKA (reference sequence). The ends lost 6 bases at V and 6 bases at J; junction bases unmatched: 13. The CDR3 reads CSASGGQDHGEQYF. The CDR3 DNA follows: TGCAGTGCGAGTGGGGGACAGGATCATGGCGAGCAGTACTTC.

This clone was recorded only once. This chain connects TRBV4-2 to TRBJ2-3; D is possibly TRBD2 (5 bases). This CDR3 comprises 14 residues. Looked up from germline, CDR1 is LGHNA and CDR2 is YNFKEQ. V was pared by 1 base and J by 0 bases, with 5 bases between. Here the CDR3 reads CASSQGTSTDTQYF. The CDR3 DNA sequence: TGTGCCAGCAGCCAAGGGACTAGCACAGATACGCAGTATTTT.

The genes are TRBV10-3 and TRBJ1-3; perhaps TRBD1 as D (5 bases). The ends were cut back, 2 bases at V and 7 bases at J, with 6 bases in the middle. The CDR3 runs to 12 residues. In germline, CDR1 is ENHRY, CDR2 SYGVKD. The CDR3 nucleotides read TGTGCCATCAGTGAGCGGGGGAACACCATATATTTT. It yields the protein CAISERGNTIYF.

Here the CDR3 reads CASSQEGRSQGGYTF. CDR3 in DNA: TGTGCCAGCAGCCAAGAGGGGCGGAGTCAAGGGGGCTACACCTTC. The chain employs TRBV3-1 (or the pseudogene TRBV3-2) and TRBJ1-2; tentative D call: TRBD1 (5 bases). The CDR3 covers 15 residues. V was clipped by 0 bases and J by 8 bases, with 16 bases between them. Germline CDR1 LGHDT, CDR2 YNNKEL (reference sequence).

A single count supports this clone. V and J are TRBV20-1 and TRBJ1-1; no firm D call. The V gene's germline CDR1 is DFQATT and CDR2 SNEGSKA (reference sequence). The CDR3 runs 11 residues. V was shortened by 1 base and J by 4 bases, with 4 bases between the two germline ends. The CDR3 sequence: CSARVSTEAFF. The DNA for the CDR3 is TGCAGTGCTAGAGTCAGCACTGAAGCTTTCTTT.

This rearrangement joins TRBV7-8 to TRBJ2-7; 7 bases line up with TRBD2. The V and J ends lost 1 base and 6 bases, in that order; junction bases with no gene match: 6. CDR1 SGHVS and CDR2 FQNEAQ come from the germline V gene. The CDR3 spans 14 residues. As DNA, the CDR3 is TGTGCCAGCAGCTTAGACGGGAGGTTATCCGAGCAGTACTTC. Translated, it gives CASSLDGRLSEQYF.

The chain couples TRBV7-8 to TRBJ1-2, with D unresolved. Germline V CDR1 and CDR2: SGHVS, FQNEAQ. Trimming cost V 2 bases and J 9 bases, with 13 bases left between them. The CDR3 is made up of 13 amino acids. The CDR3 sequence: CASSLKVEGSYTF. DNA of the CDR3: TGTGCCAGCAGCTTAAAGGTAGAGGGAAGCTACACCTTC.

This clone has only a few counts. The chain carries TRBV4-1 and TRBJ1-1; TRBD1 agrees at 7 bases. V lost 4 bases to trimming and J lost 0 bases; unmatched junction nucleotides: 11. There are 17 residues in the CDR3. The germline CDR1 and CDR2 sequences are MGHRA and YSYEKL. The CDR3 is CASSRRQGISMNTEAFF. As DNA, the CDR3 is TGCGCCAGCAGCCGGCGACAGGGAATTTCTATGAACACTGAAGCTTTCTTT.